This passage covers 26 T cell receptor beta chains from one sample sequenced in a study of blood T cell repertoires in COVID-19. TCRdb keeps only in-frame clones here, not all; method: immunoSEQ multiplex PCR. The sample includes approximately 70,000 clones, 81% of them seen just once. Sequencing was performed on peripheral blood. These receptors all come from a woman between 65 and 79 years old with acute or convalescent COVID-19.

This chain links TRBV3-1 (or the pseudogene TRBV3-2) with TRBJ2-3; TRBD2 aligns across 9 bases. This CDR3 is 18 amino acids long. V was clipped by 1 base and J by 5 bases; unmatched bases: 13. Germline CDR1 is LGHDT and CDR2 is YNNKEL (reference sequence). CDR3 amino acids: CASSQGRGAGGPLDTQYF. For the CDR3, the DNA is TGTGCCAGCAGCCAAGGAAGAGGGGCGGGAGGGCCTTTAGATACGCAGTATTTT.

The chain is built from TRBV12-3 or TRBV12-4 and TRBJ1-2, with 8 bases lining up with TRBD1. V gave up 7 bases and J gave up 7 bases; unmatched junction bases: 8. The CDR3 loop spans 13 amino acids. CDR3 DNA: TGTGCCAGCACTGGACAGGGCCAACGTGGCTACACCTTC. Translated, it gives CASTGQGQRGYTF.

In DNA form, the CDR3 reads TGTGCCAGCAGCTACTTCGGACAGGGGGCCGGCTACACCTTC. Its translation is CASSYFGQGAGYTF. The chain links TRBV11-2 to TRBJ1-2, with 11 bases identical to TRBD1. After removal of 4 bases from V and 8 bases from J, the junction contained 6 bases not matched to a gene. Germline V gene data show CDR1 as SGHAT and CDR2 as FQNNGV. There are 14 residues in the CDR3. The variable domain in full, completed from reference TRBV11-2 and TRBJ1-2, reads EAGVAQSPRYKIIEKRQSVAFWCNPISGHATLYWYQQILGQGPKLLIQFQNNGVVDDSQLPKDRFSAERLKGVDSTLKIQPAKLEDSAVYLCASSYFGQGAGYTFGSGTRLTVV.

This rearrangement joins TRBV5-1 to TRBJ1-4; 7 positions agree with TRBD1. The germline V gene has CDR1 SGHRS and CDR2 YFSETQ. With 1 base clipped from V and 2 bases from J, the junction kept 5 bases outside the gene matches. This CDR3 has 16 residues. This CDR3 reads CASSLTGAFTNEKLFF. DNA for the CDR3: TGCGCCAGCAGCTTGACAGGGGCTTTTACTAATGAAAAACTGTTTTTT.

The rearrangement joins TRBV6-2 or TRBV6-3 to TRBJ2-7; 11 positions agree with TRBD1. Germline V gene lookup returns CDR1 MNHEY and CDR2 SVGEGT. J was trimmed by 0 bases and V by 5 bases; bases with no gene match: 3. This CDR3 comprises 15 residues. CDR3 in amino acids: CASSGDRGSSYEQYF. Here the CDR3 DNA reads TGTGCCAGCAGTGGGGACAGGGGGAGCTCCTACGAGCAGTACTTC.

This chain joins TRBV21-1 and TRBJ2-2; no DNA check was done on the table's D call, TRBD1. TRBV21-1 is a recognized pseudogene. The CDR3 length is 16 residues. The CDR3 sequence is CASSITGGPNTGELFF. As DNA, the CDR3 is TGTGCCAGCAGCATTACAGGGGGGCCCAACACCGGGGAGCTGTTTTTT.

The rearrangement uses TRBV5-4 and TRBJ2-5; 8 positions match TRBD2. V trimming: 4 bases; J trimming: 3 bases; junction bases outside the gene matches: 11. The germline V gene has CDR1 SGHNT and CDR2 YYREEE (reference sequence). The CDR3 is 16 residues long. CDR3 sequence (DNA): TGTGCCAGCAGCCCTCCTAAAGCGGGAGCAGAAGAGACCCAGTACTTC. Encoded protein: CASSPPKAGAEETQYF.

V is TRBV5-1 and J is TRBJ2-3; D may be TRBD1 (6 bases). V dropped 6 bases and J dropped 3 bases, with 17 bases sitting between them. Germline V gives CDR1 SGHRS, CDR2 YFSETQ. CDR3 length equals 15 residues. DNA of the CDR3: TGCGCCAGCACCTGGGGGCAGGGGATGACAGATACGCAGTATTTT. It translates to CASTWGQGMTDTQYF.

V is TRBV28 and J is TRBJ2-3, with 7 bases fitting TRBD2. J lost 2 bases, V lost 5 bases, and 4 bases had no gene match. From germline, CDR1 is MDHEN and CDR2 SYDVKM. The CDR3 extends over 14 amino acids. The CDR3 protein is CASSKAGFTDTQYF. DNA for the CDR3: TGTGCCAGCAGTAAAGCGGGATTCACAGATACGCAGTATTTT.

This clone came up a few times. The genes are TRBV30 and TRBJ1-6; 7 nucleotides match TRBD1. This CDR3 comprises 14 residues. The J segment lost 9 bases and the V segment lost 3 bases, leaving 8 bases of the junction unmatched. Germline V gene lookup returns CDR1 GTSNPN and CDR2 SVGIG (reference sequence). As DNA, the CDR3 is TGTGCCTGGAGCGCGCGCAGGGGGTTTTCACCCCTCCACTTT. Protein product: CAWSARRGFSPLHF.

This clone is judged medium-sized (0.01 to 0.1%). The junction does not match germline at one end; this may be a read error. V and J are TRBV28 and TRBJ1-5; unclear D gene. CDR3 length: 10 amino acids. Germline V CDR1 and CDR2: MDHEN, SYDVKM. The CDR3 protein is CASSHQQFAF. CDR3 sequence (DNA): TGTGCCAGCAGTCACCAACAGTTTGCTTTT. The variable domain in full, with the rest retrieved from reference TRBV28 and TRBJ1-5, is DVKVTQSSRYLVKRTGEKVFLECVQDMDHENMFWYRQDPGLGLRLIYFSYDVKMKEKGDIPEGYSVSREKKERFSLILESASTNQTSMYLCASSHQQFAFGDGTRLSIL.

This clone appeared a few times. V and J are TRBV7-2 and TRBJ2-7; D may be TRBD2 (5 bases). Trimming pared 3 bases from V and 3 bases from J, leaving 12 bases between. Germline V gives CDR1 SGHTA, CDR2 FQGNSA. This CDR3 contains 14 residues. The CDR3 sequence: CASSFLGGDYEQYF. The CDR3 DNA reads as TGTGCCAGCAGCTTCCTAGGAGGAGACTACGAGCAGTACTTC.

The V and J genes are TRBV7-6 and TRBJ1-2; 9 bases fit TRBD1. The V segment lost 5 bases and the J segment 0 bases; nucleotides outside the gene matches: 1. Germline V gene data show CDR1 as SGHVS and CDR2 as FNYEAQ. The length of the CDR3 is 14 residues. This chain's CDR3 is CASSGQGSNYGYTF. CDR3 nucleotides: TGTGCCAGCAGCGGACAGGGGTCTAACTATGGCTACACCTTC.

This clone appeared once. This chain uses TRBV5-1 with TRBJ1-5; weak D call: TRBD1 (6 bases). CDR1 and CDR2 (germline): SGHRS, YFSETQ. The CDR3 loop spans 16 amino acids. Trimming pared 0 bases from V and 0 bases from J, leaving 10 bases between. The CDR3 protein is CASSLDGGHSNQPQHF. The CDR3 coding sequence is TGCGCCAGCAGCTTGGATGGGGGACATAGCAATCAGCCCCAGCATTTT.

CDR3 sequence reads: CASSYSSYEQFF. DNA for the CDR3: TGTGCCAGCAGTTACTCGAGTTATGAGCAGTTCTTC. The chain uses TRBV6-5 and TRBJ2-1; D is undetermined. There are 12 residues in the CDR3. The V end was cut by 0 bases, the J end by 8 bases, with 5 bases between. Germline lookup yields CDR1 MNHEY and CDR2 SVGAGI.

V usage is TRBV2 and J usage is TRBJ1-2; possibly TRBD1 for D (6 bases). V lost 2 bases and J lost 7, with 17 bases in between. This CDR3 has 15 amino acids. Germline V gene data show CDR1 as SNHLY and CDR2 as FYNNEI. CDR3 sequence reads: CASSESSEGGFGYTF. CDR3 coding DNA: TGTGCCAGCAGTGAATCCTCAGAAGGGGGATTTGGCTACACCTTC.

The J gene is TRBJ2-5, the V gene TRBV25-1; tentative D call: TRBD2 (6 bases). CDR1 MGHDK and CDR2 SYGVNS come from the germline V gene. V lost 1 base and J 10 bases, leaving 16 bases between the germline ends. This CDR3 is built from 14 residues. CDR3 sequence reads: CASSEWARGGIQYF. The CDR3 DNA follows: TGTGCCAGCAGTGAATGGGCCAGAGGAGGGATCCAGTACTTC.

V and J are TRBV6-5 and TRBJ1-5, with D unresolved. Germline V CDR1 and CDR2: MNHEY, SVGAGI. V was pared by 4 bases and J by 15 bases, with 25 bases between. The CDR3 spans 15 residues. Here the CDR3 reads CASSSSRVESPVWHF. CDR3 bases: TGTGCCAGCAGTTCCTCCCGGGTCGAATCCCCGGTATGGCATTTT.

V gene TRBV3-1 (or the pseudogene TRBV3-2) combines with J gene TRBJ2-1, with TRBD1 identical over 10 bases. CDR3 length: 16 amino acids. Germline values: CDR1 LGHDT, CDR2 YNNKEL (reference sequence). The V gene end was trimmed by 0 bases and the J gene end by 7 bases; junction bases not matched to a gene: 6. CDR3: CASSQDTGQGLNEQFF. CDR3 in DNA: TGTGCCAGCAGCCAAGATACGGGACAGGGGTTAAATGAGCAGTTCTTC.

The chain employs TRBV7-3 and TRBJ2-3; tentative D call: TRBD1 (6 bases). CDR1 and CDR2 (germline): SGHTA, FQGTGA. Trimming took off 3 bases at V and 5 bases at J, with 18 bases between the two ends. The length of the CDR3 is 16 residues. In DNA, the CDR3 is TGTGCCAGCAGCTTCGACTCAACAGGGTCGGGAGATACGCAGTATTTT. This gives the protein CASSFDSTGSGDTQYF.

The chain joins TRBV11-2 to TRBJ1-6; TRBD1 matches 9 bases. The CDR3 has 15 residues. The J segment lost 5 bases and the V segment lost 5 bases, leaving 4 bases of the junction unmatched. Germline CDR1 SGHAT, CDR2 FQNNGV. The CDR3 sequence is CASSKGQGDNSPLHF. CDR3 DNA sequence: TGTGCCAGCAGCAAGGGACAGGGAGATAATTCACCCCTCCACTTT.

This rearrangement joins TRBV20-1 to TRBJ2-7; D may be TRBD2 (5 bases). V lost 3 bases and J 4 bases, leaving 16 bases between the germline ends. Germline CDR1 and CDR2: DFQATT and SNEGSKA (reference sequence). This CDR3 comprises 14 residues. DNA for the CDR3: TGCAGTGCTAGTTCCGGGAACGGAATTTACGAGCAGTACTTC. Translation: CSASSGNGIYEQYF.

The chain combines TRBV9 with TRBJ1-3; a weak D match, TRBD1 (6 bases). V lost 0 bases and J lost 0, with 10 bases in between. The germline gives CDR1 SGDLS, CDR2 YYNGEE. CDR3 length: 16 residues. The CDR3 coding sequence is TGTGCCAGCAGCGTAGGGGGGCGATCCTCTGGAAACACCATATATTTT. It specifies CASSVGGRSSGNTIYF.

The rearrangement joins TRBV23-1 to TRBJ2-1, with 7 positions matching TRBD1. TRBV23-1 has ORF status, its function being uncertain. This CDR3 region has 16 residues. The V gene end was trimmed by 7 bases and the J gene end by 5 bases; junction bases not matched to a gene: 14. The DNA of the CDR3 is TGCGCCAGCACCATGGAAGACAGGGTGTGGGACAATGAGCAGTTCTTC. It is translated as CASTMEDRVWDNEQFF.

This clone was seen once. The chain uses TRBV21-1 and TRBJ2-7; TRBD2 is the table's D call, not checked against the DNA. TRBV21-1 is deemed a pseudogene. The CDR3 is 16 amino acids. CDR3 sequence: CASSRGLAGLNYEQYF. The CDR3 DNA reads as TGTGCCAGCAGCAGAGGACTAGCGGGACTAAACTACGAGCAGTACTTC.

The CDR3 region is CASSEATGGFYYEQYF. CDR3 DNA sequence: TGTGCCAGCAGTGAAGCGACGGGAGGCTTTTACTACGAGCAGTACTTC. This chain joins TRBV6-1 and TRBJ2-7; 7 bases are shared with TRBD2. The V gene's germline CDR1 is MNHNS and CDR2 SASEGT. CDR3 length: 16 amino acids. V shed 0 bases, J shed 3 bases, and the junction held 8 bases outside the gene matches.